This TCR beta chain was profiled in a study of CD8+CD57+ T cells in acquired aplastic anemia (dated by TCRdb to the late 2010s). For the study in its entirety: Extracted DNA from sorted CD4+ and CD8+ cells averaged around 2.9 ug, ranging from roughly 0.19 to 27.4 ug. A CD8+CD57+ expansion meant a frequency higher than the mean frequency seen in healthy subjects. Study-wide findings and limitations: Patients and healthy controls showed no significant difference in CD8+ Simpson's diversity (P=0.060). Around 31 CD8+ CDR3 sequences were shared between patients and controls but appeared highly expressed in patients and within their immunodominant clones.

Profiling of TCR beta VDJ combinations and CDR3 sequences used genomic DNA as the template. An Illumina HiSeq 2000 was the platform used for TCR repertoire sequencing. As for the original processing: TRBV/TRBJ rearrangement plots, CDR3 size and DJ length profiles, and Simpson's diversity index were used to evaluate the repertoires. Whichever DNA sequence was most abundant in the deep sequencing data was defined as the immunodominant clone. CDR3 amino acid sequences were checked for sharing between subjects and were compared against published repertoires and the VDJdb database. TCRdb reran the public reads through fastp at Q25 and MiXCR, keeping productive beta chains. Rows with a matching CDR3 protein are joined into one entry that keeps the most common DNA and genes. These V and J calls rely on TCRdb rather than the paper's analysis. The sample includes fewer than 200,000 distinct CDR3 sequences, with 71% observed a single time. The ten largest clones represent about 50% of the sample.

Taken from the germline V gene (reference sequence), the CDR1 and CDR2 loops are LNHNV and YYDKDF. There are 16 amino acids in the CDR3, from cysteine to phenylalanine inclusive. Only the CDR3 region is kept as DNA, spanning 48 bases read in frame from base 1. Clipping removes 9 bases from V and 2 bases from J, with 11 as the unmatched junction base count. This clonotype has ten or more counts. The target of this receptor is not known. Nothing much larger sits one base from this clone, and base qualities are not available. The patients picked for sequencing were ones in whom flow cytometry had shown an expansion of CD8+CD57+ cells. Every patient had severe acquired aplastic anemia, diagnosed using the International Study of Aplastic Anemia and Agranulocytosis and Camitta criteria. Patients had received no therapy at the time of blood sampling. TCR repertoires of sorted CD4+ and CD8+ blood T cells from severe aplastic anemia patients and healthy subjects were deep-sequenced in the study. Patients were enrolled in the USA under clinicaltrials.gov protocols 00001620, 01623167, 00001397, 00071045, 00081523 and 00961064. Ficoll-Paque density gradient centrifugation was used to isolate peripheral blood mononuclear cells. Before DNA extraction, CD4+ and CD8+ T cells were sorted with FACS or magnetic beads.

This clonotype was sampled from a human donor with aplastic anemia. The sequenced sample was sorted CD4+, CD8+, or CD8+CD57+ T cells (not recorded which) from PBMCs. In this chain, TRBV15 is recombined with TRBJ2-3; 10 junctional bases match TRBD2. The DNA sequence reads TGTGCCACACGGCCCGGACTAGCGGATTTCACAGATACGCAGTATTTT. It encodes CATRPGLADFTDTQYF.